This is a list of T cell receptor beta chains from one sample in a study of cytomegalovirus exposure and HLA in healthy donors. The assay was immunoSEQ multiplex PCR, and TCRdb's table has in-frame clones only and misses some. The repertoire holds about 150,000 clones, with around 74% as singletons. Sequencing input: PBMCs. Source of these receptors: a man younger than 35 in good health and CMV-seronegative. Both conserved end residues are part of each CDR3. The D gene is left open where the match is weak. The listing skips clone size in some rows; elsewhere it reads once, few, many or a size class.

TRBV6-5	TRBJ2-2	NA	NA	TGTGCCAGCAGTGCGTACAGGGCGAACACCGGGGAGCTGTTTTTT	CASSAYRANTGELFF
TRBV14	TRBJ1-2	NA	TRBD1	TGTGCCAGCAGCCTGGGACAGGGGGTCGATGGCTACACCTTC	CASSLGQGVDGYTF
TRBV9	TRBJ2-3	NA	NA	TGTGCCAGCAGCGTTTACCTCTCCGGAGGGACGCAGTATTTT	CASSVYLSGGTQYF
TRBV11-2	TRBJ2-5	NA	NA	TGTGCCAGCAGCTCTCGCCGAGGGGAGACCCAGTACTTC	CASSSRRGETQYF
TRBV2	TRBJ2-6	few	NA	TGTGCCAGCAGCCGTCGGACAGTTCCGAGCTCTGGGGCCAACGGCCTGACTTTC	CASSRRTVPSSGANGLTF
TRBV27	TRBJ1-2	NA	TRBD1	TGTGCCAACAGTTTATCGGACAGGGGGCTTGATGGCTACACCTTC	CANSLSDRGLDGYTF
TRBV6-1	TRBJ1-5	NA	TRBD1	TGTGCCAGCAGTGACCTGACAGGGGCCAATCAGCCCCAGCATTTT	CASSDLTGANQPQHF
TRBV6-5	TRBJ1-5	NA	NA	TGTGCCAGCAGTTATTCAGTAAATCAGCCCCAGCATTTT	CASSYSVNQPQHF
TRBV4-3	TRBJ2-6	NA	TRBD1	TGCGCCAGCAGCCAAAAAGGACAGGCAGCCTCTGGGGCCAACGTCCTGACTTTC	CASSQKGQAASGANVLTF
TRBV19	TRBJ1-1	few	NA	TGTGCCAGTAGTATATTGGAGGGATCCGCTGAAGCTTTCTTT	CASSILEGSAEAFF
TRBV5-1	TRBJ1-1	NA	TRBD1	TGCGCCAGCAGCTTACTGGGACAGTTGGACACTGAAGCTTTCTTT	CASSLLGQLDTEAFF
TRBV7-2	TRBJ2-7	NA	NA	TGTGCCAGCAGCTTAGTGACAGTGGATTTTTTCGAGCAGTACTTC	CASSLVTVDFFEQYF
TRBV11-3	TRBJ2-1	once	TRBD1	TGTGCCAGCAGCTCCCTAACGACAGGGCGGCAGTTCTTC	CASSSLTTGRQFF
TRBV4-1	TRBJ2-7	NA	TRBD1	TGCGCCAGCAGCTGGACAGGGCCCTCCTACGAGCAGTACTTC	CASSWTGPSYEQYF
TRBV7-2	TRBJ2-7	NA	NA	TGTGCCAGCAGCTTACAGGGGTTGGACGAGCAGTACTTC	CASSLQGLDEQYF
TRBV11-1	TRBJ1-4	NA	NA	TGTGCCAGCAGCTTCGCGAGGGAGGGTGAAAAACTGTTTTTT	CASSFAREGEKLFF
TRBV5-1	TRBJ1-6	NA	TRBD1	TGCGCCAGCAGCTCCCCTATAACGACAGGGAGGAAGACACCCCTCCACTTT	CASSSPITTGRKTPLHF
TRBV7-8	TRBJ2-7	NA	NA	TGTGCCAGCAGCTTCTCCTACGAGCAGTACTTC	CASSFSYEQYF
TRBV6-5	TRBJ2-1	NA	NA	TGTGCCAGCAGTTACTCCGGACAGCGCATTTACAATGAGCAGTTCTTC	CASSYSGQRIYNEQFF
TRBV25-1	TRBJ1-5	NA	NA	TGTGCCAGCAGCGAGGAAGGGACGGGGGACCAGCCCCAGCATTTT	CASSEEGTGDQPQHF
TRBV4-1	TRBJ1-2	NA	NA	TGCGCCAGCAGCCAAGATCAGGCAGGCGTCTATGGCTACACCTTC	CASSQDQAGVYGYTF
TRBV7-3	TRBJ1-4	NA	NA	TGTGCCAGCAGCCGGGGTGGCTTAGCTAATGAAAAACTGTTTTTT	CASSRGGLANEKLFF
TRBV5-1	TRBJ2-1	NA	NA	TGCGCCAGCAGTCCCTCAGGCGGGATTTCCTACAATGAGCAGTTCTTC	CASSPSGGISYNEQFF
TRBV21-1	TRBJ2-2	NA	NA	TGTGCCAGTGCCGGGACAGGGGGCACCGGGGAGCTGTTTTTT	CASAGTGGTGELFF
TRBV19	TRBJ1-1	few	NA	TGTGCCAGTAGTATGCTTGGGCGGGGATTCATGAACACTGAAGCTTTCTTT	CASSMLGRGFMNTEAFF
TRBV2	TRBJ1-5	NA	NA	TGTGCCAGCAGTGAAGGAGATCAGCCCCAGCATTTT	CASSEGDQPQHF
TRBV5-1	TRBJ1-5	NA	TRBD1	TGCGCCAGCAGCTTGGGACAGGGAAGCAATCAGCCCCAGCATTTT	CASSLGQGSNQPQHF
TRBV5-1	TRBJ1-1	NA	NA	TGCGCCAGCAGCACCCGTCCCCGGGACACTGAAGCTTTCTTT	CASSTRPRDTEAFF
TRBV2	TRBJ2-7	NA	NA	TGTGCCAGCAGCAACCTCAGGGTAACCCCCTACGAGCAGTACTTC	CASSNLRVTPYEQYF
TRBV5-1	TRBJ2-2	NA	NA	TGCGCCAGCAGCCAGGACACCTTGAACACCGGGGAGCTGTTTTTT	CASSQDTLNTGELFF
TRBV7-2	TRBJ1-1	NA	NA	TGTGCCAGCAGCACCAACAGGGACACTGAAGCTTTCTTT	CASSTNRDTEAFF
TRBV19	TRBJ1-1	few	NA	TGTGCCAGTAGTACCCGACAGGCGGGCACTGAAGCTTTCTTT	CASSTRQAGTEAFF
TRBV5-1	TRBJ2-6	NA	NA	TGCGCCAGCAGCTTGGCAGGGGCCACTGGGGCCAACGGCCTGACTTTC	CASSLAGATGANGLTF
TRBV5-5	TRBJ2-1	few	NA	TGTGCCAGCAGCTTGGCCGGGATCACCCTGACGGGAGAGCAGTTCTTC	CASSLAGITLTGEQFF
TRBV9	TRBJ2-2	few	NA	TGTGCCAGCAGCGTTTTGGCCGCGAACACCGGGGAGCTGTTTTTT	CASSVLAANTGELFF
TRBV27	TRBJ1-6	NA	NA	TGTGCCAGCAGCCCACGGGGGGCCTCCTATAATTCACCCCTCCACTTT	CASSPRGASYNSPLHF